Sequencing of this T cell receptor beta chain was carried out in a study of shared clonotypes between healthy human individuals. Overall study context: Sampling drew on donors who were two women and a few men aged 18 to 49.

Regarding this clone: Its target is not known.

Notes on the study in general: Lower generation probabilities were found for non-shared clonotypes than for those shared by all four donors. There were few donors, and this limited the genetic and exposure-history diversity represented.

The table came from immunoSEQ multiplex PCR; TCRdb's copy has only in-frame clones and leaves some out. The repertoire holds hundreds of thousands of clones, roughly 70% seen once, with 1.5% to 2% in the top ten. CDR3 length equals 14 residues. The germline V gene encodes CDR1 MDHEN and CDR2 SYDVKM. Trimming cost V 10 bases and J 2 bases, with 15 bases left between them. The sequenced material came from memory CD4+ T cells sorted from blood. The subset denotes: CD45RA-negative fraction. The receptor comes from a woman aged 25 to 39 in good health. The chain couples TRBV28 to TRBJ1-5, with a weak D call TRBD1 (5 bases). The CDR3 protein is CATAGHSGNQPQHF. In DNA form, the CDR3 reads TGTGCCACCGCAGGACACAGTGGCAATCAGCCCCAGCATTTT.